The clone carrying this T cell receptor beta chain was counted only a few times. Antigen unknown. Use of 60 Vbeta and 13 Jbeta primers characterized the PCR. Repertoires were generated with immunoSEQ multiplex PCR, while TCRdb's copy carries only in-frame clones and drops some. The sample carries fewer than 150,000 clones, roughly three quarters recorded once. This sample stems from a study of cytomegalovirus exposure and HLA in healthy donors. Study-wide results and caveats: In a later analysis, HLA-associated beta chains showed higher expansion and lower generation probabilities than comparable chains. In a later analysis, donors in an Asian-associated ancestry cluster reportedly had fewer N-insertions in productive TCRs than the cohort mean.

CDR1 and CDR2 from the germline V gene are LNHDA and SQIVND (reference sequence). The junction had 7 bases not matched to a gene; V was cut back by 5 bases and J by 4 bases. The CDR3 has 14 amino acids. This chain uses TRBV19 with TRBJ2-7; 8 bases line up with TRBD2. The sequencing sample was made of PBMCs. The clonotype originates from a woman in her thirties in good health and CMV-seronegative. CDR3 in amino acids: CASSQVAGIYEQYF. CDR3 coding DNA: TGTGCCAGTAGTCAGGTAGCGGGAATATACGAGCAGTACTTC. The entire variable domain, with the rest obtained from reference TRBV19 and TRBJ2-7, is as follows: DGGITQSPKYLFRKEGQNVTLSCEQNLNHDAMYWYRQDPGQGLRLIYYSQIVNDFQKGDIAEGYSVSREKKESFPLTVTSAQKNPTAFYLCASSQVAGIYEQYFGPGTRLTVT.